Below, 31 T cell receptor beta chains from the same sample are listed, as sequenced in a study of vaccination effects on CD4 cells after COVID-19. Profiled with immunoSEQ multiplex PCR; TCRdb holds only in-frame clones, not every one. In the table there are roughly 27,000 clones, 75% to 80% of which are singletons. Their recognized antigens are unknown. In the ViraFEST assay, antigen-specific CD4+ clonotypes were identified by expansion after peptide-pool stimulation. Isolation of CD4+ T cells took place after ten to eleven days of culture. Either the mRNA-1273 or the BNT162b2 vaccine was given to participants as two doses. The specimen comprised CD4+ T cells from PBMCs cultured with SARS-CoV-2 spike peptides, sampled after COVID-19 vaccination. All receptors derive from a human donor who received a COVID-19 vaccine. Some clones in this sample may be carry-over from other donors' samples.

The chain carries TRBV7-9 and TRBJ2-3; D assignment may be TRBD1 or TRBD2 (5 bases each). Germline V lookup: CDR1 SEHNR, CDR2 FQNEAQ (reference sequence). The CDR3 has 17 amino acids. V was cut by 2 bases and J by 5 bases, with 20 bases left in between. The CDR3 DNA reads TGTGCCAGCAGCTTAAGAGGAAGCGGCAGGGTGGGAGATACGCAGTATTTT. Its translation is CASSLRGSGRVGDTQYF.

This chain links TRBV5-4 with TRBJ2-1; 8 bases align to TRBD2. Germline V gives CDR1 SGHNT, CDR2 YYREEE (reference sequence). The CDR3 is made up of 14 amino acids. Germline trimming cut 1 base from V and 7 bases from J; bases unmatched to any gene: 4. CDR3 region: CASSLLPGGNEQFF. Written as DNA, the CDR3 is TGTGCCAGCAGCTTGCTCCCGGGGGGGAATGAGCAGTTCTTC. Together with reference TRBV5-4 and TRBJ2-1, the CDR3 gives the full variable domain: ETGVTQSPTHLIKTRGQQVTLRCSSQSGHNTVSWYQQALGQGPQFIFQYYREEENGRGNFPPRFSGLQFPNYSSELNVNALELDDSALYLCASSLLPGGNEQFFGPGTRLTVL.

This clone was picked up a small number of times. The chain employs TRBV5-1 and TRBJ1-6; maybe TRBD1 (5 bases). The CDR3 runs to 13 residues. The germline V gene encodes CDR1 SGHRS and CDR2 YFSETQ. Trimming removed 4 bases from V and 10 bases from J, with 12 bases in between. Here the CDR3 DNA reads TGCGCCAGCAGCACGGGGGGGGACTCACCCCTCCACTTT. Protein product: CASSTGGDSPLHF.

V usage is TRBV5-1 and J usage is TRBJ2-5; D is undetermined. Trimming cost V 4 bases and J 1 base, with 11 bases left between them. Germline V gene data show CDR1 as SGHRS and CDR2 as YFSETQ. The CDR3 consists of 14 residues. CDR3 sequence: CASSPYMFQETQYF. The CDR3 bases are TGCGCCAGCAGCCCGTACATGTTCCAAGAGACCCAGTACTTC.

V is TRBV3-1 (or the pseudogene TRBV3-2) and J is TRBJ2-5, with 14 nucleotides matching TRBD2. V lost 5 bases and J lost 7; bases outside the gene matches: 9. CDR1 and CDR2 from the germline V gene are LGHDT and YNNKEL (reference sequence). The CDR3 consists of 16 residues. The CDR3 sequence: CASSGRLAGGEGTQYF. The DNA of the CDR3 is TGTGCCAGCAGCGGCAGACTAGCGGGGGGGGAGGGGACCCAGTACTTC.

The sample holds a few counts of this clone. This chain joins TRBV7-9 and TRBJ2-2, with TRBD1 matching over 8 bases. This CDR3 comprises 16 residues. In germline, CDR1 is SEHNR, CDR2 FQNEAQ (reference sequence). J was trimmed by 1 base and V by 2 bases; bases with no gene match: 3. CDR3 bases: TGTGCCAGCAGCTTATTGGGACAGGTGAACACCGGGGAGCTGTTTTTT. Protein product: CASSLLGQVNTGELFF.

The chain carries TRBV5-1 and TRBJ1-1; 8 bases are shared with TRBD1. The trim removed 5 bases at V and 8 bases at J, leaving 5 bases unmatched. Germline V gene sequence: CDR1 SGHRS, CDR2 YFSETQ. This CDR3 contains 12 residues. The CDR3 DNA is TGCGCCAGCAGACGGACAGGGACAGAAGCTTTCTTT. Protein: CASRRTGTEAFF.

The rearrangement joins TRBV7-8 to TRBJ2-2; D gene uncertain. There are 14 residues in the CDR3. Germline CDR1 SGHVS, CDR2 FQNEAQ. Trimming left V 7 bases short and J 0 bases short, with 9 bases between. In DNA form, the CDR3 reads TGTGCCAGCACAGAAAATACGAACACCGGGGAGCTGTTTTTT. This sequence encodes CASTENTNTGELFF.

This rearrangement joins TRBV27 to TRBJ2-3; 9 positions agree with TRBD1. CDR3 length: 15 amino acids. The J segment lost 7 bases and the V segment lost 4 bases, leaving 9 bases of the junction unmatched. The germline CDR1 and CDR2 sequences are MNHEY and SMNVEV (reference sequence). CDR3 loop: CASSSTGTGSYTQYF. CDR3 bases: TGTGCCAGCAGTTCAACCGGGACAGGGTCCTATACGCAGTATTTT.

The V gene is TRBV4-3, the J gene TRBJ2-4, with D uncertain. Germline-derived CDR1 and CDR2 are LGHNA and YSLEER. Trimming cost V 0 bases and J 1 base, with 10 bases left between them. CDR3 length: 16 residues. CDR3 bases: TGCGCCAGCAGCCAAGAGGTAGGGCAGGCCAAAAACATTCAGTACTTC. Translated, it gives CASSQEVGQAKNIQYF.

The sample holds one count of this clone. The CDR3 nucleotides are TGTGCCAGCAGCGAATGGACAGGGGGCCCTAGGGATAGCAATCAGCCCCAGCATTTT. Protein sequence: CASSEWTGGPRDSNQPQHF. J is TRBJ1-5 and V is TRBV9; 11 bases agree with TRBD1. CDR1 is SGDLS and CDR2 is YYNGEE in the germline V gene. V was pared by 3 bases and J by 0 bases, with 11 bases of the junction left unmatched. CDR3 size: 19 residues. Drawing the rest from reference TRBV9 and TRBJ1-5, the complete variable domain is DSGVTQTPKHLITATGQRVTLRCSPRSGDLSVYWYQQSLDQGLQFLIQYYNGEERAKGNILERFSAQQFPDLHSELNLSSLELGDSALYFCASSEWTGGPRDSNQPQHFGDGTRLSIL.

The chain couples TRBV5-1 to TRBJ1-4; no firm D call. Germline lookup yields CDR1 SGHRS and CDR2 YFSETQ. The V end was cut by 2 bases, the J end by 2 bases, with 4 bases between. The CDR3 has 13 amino acids. CDR3 loop: CASSLHTNEKLFF. The CDR3 DNA follows: TGCGCCAGCAGCTTACATACTAATGAAAAACTGTTTTTT.

The V call is TRBV5-1, the J call TRBJ1-2; TRBD1 is a possible D gene (6 bases). Per the germline V gene, CDR1 is SGHRS and CDR2 is YFSETQ. V lost 0 bases to trimming and J lost 8 bases, with 14 bases between them. The CDR3 totals 14 residues. The CDR3 sequence: CASSLASGERGYTF. CDR3 sequence (DNA): TGCGCCAGCAGCTTGGCGTCAGGGGAACGCGGCTACACCTTC.

V gene TRBV19 combines with J gene TRBJ2-3; tentative D call: TRBD2 (5 bases). Germline CDR1 and CDR2: LNHDA and SQIVND (reference sequence). Trimming took off 7 bases at V and 1 base at J, with 15 bases between the two ends. There are 15 residues in the CDR3. CDR3 amino acids: CASKVVGGRTDTQYF. The CDR3 nucleotides read TGTGCCAGTAAGGTAGTCGGCGGGCGCACAGATACGCAGTATTTT.

The chain has TRBV25-1 and TRBJ1-6; weak D call: TRBD1 (6 bases). V dropped 8 bases and J dropped 7 bases, with 21 bases sitting between them. The CDR3 is made up of 16 amino acids. CDR1 and CDR2 from the germline V gene are MGHDK and SYGVNS. In nucleotides, the CDR3 is TGTGCCAGCCAAAGCCTGGCGGGACAAGCAAATTCACCCCTCCACTTT. Protein: CASQSLAGQANSPLHF.

The rearrangement joins TRBV7-2 to TRBJ2-3; maybe TRBD2 (6 bases). The CDR3 runs to 14 residues. V lost 5 bases and J lost 2, with 11 bases in between. The germline V gene has CDR1 SGHTA and CDR2 FQGNSA. The CDR3, as DNA: TGTGCCAGCAGCGCGGGACTCTCCACAGATACGCAGTATTTT. This translates into CASSAGLSTDTQYF.

This chain links TRBV5-1 with TRBJ2-1; D is possibly TRBD1 (5 bases). CDR3 length: 15 residues. V lost 2 bases and J 5 bases, leaving 14 bases between the germline ends. Looked up from germline, CDR1 is SGHRS and CDR2 is YFSETQ. CDR3 DNA sequence: TGCGCCAGCAGCTTCTCCCTCGACAGAAACAATGAGCAGTTCTTC. It translates to CASSFSLDRNNEQFF.

The gene calls are TRBV9 and TRBJ2-3; weak D call: TRBD1 (6 bases). The CDR3 runs 16 residues. V lost 1 base and J 6 bases, leaving 18 bases between the germline ends. Per the germline V gene, CDR1 is SGDLS and CDR2 is YYNGEE. CDR3 amino acids: CASSVMGALASDTQYF. In DNA, the CDR3 is TGTGCCAGCAGCGTAATGGGGGCGCTTGCGTCGGATACGCAGTATTTT.

A single count supports this clone. V gene TRBV20-1 combines with J gene TRBJ2-2; D is undetermined. The germline V and J ends were trimmed by 3 bases and 1 base, with 6 bases remaining between them. There are 13 residues in the CDR3. Germline assignment: CDR1 DFQATT and CDR2 SNEGSKA (reference sequence). The CDR3 sequence: CSASYWNTGELFF. In nucleotides, the CDR3 is TGCAGTGCTAGTTATTGGAACACCGGGGAGCTGTTTTTT.

The rearrangement joins TRBV3-1 (or the pseudogene TRBV3-2) to TRBJ1-5; D is unresolved. The CDR3 is made up of 14 amino acids. The V gene's germline CDR1 is LGHDT and CDR2 YNNKEL (reference sequence). V was shortened by 2 bases and J by 0 bases, with 5 bases between the two germline ends. As DNA, the CDR3 is TGTGCCAGCAGCCAACGTTTTAGCAATCAGCCCCAGCATTTT. As protein: CASSQRFSNQPQHF.

The J gene is TRBJ2-3, the V gene TRBV24-1, with D possibly matching TRBD2 (6 bases). CDR3 length: 13 residues. Trimming removed 9 bases at V and 4 bases at J, with 13 bases between. Germline assignment: CDR1 KGHDR and CDR2 SFDVKD. DNA for the CDR3: TGTGCCACCGGGGTTTCTAGCGCAGATACGCAGTATTTT. Its protein product is CATGVSSADTQYF.

The chain is built from TRBV19 and TRBJ2-3, with D possibly being TRBD2 (5 bases). This CDR3 is 15 amino acids long. Trimming cost V 4 bases and J 2 bases, with 13 bases left between them. The germline gives CDR1 LNHDA, CDR2 SQIVND (reference sequence). The CDR3 loop is CASSTTLVLTDTQYF. The CDR3 coding sequence is TGTGCCAGTAGTACGACACTAGTCCTCACAGATACGCAGTATTTT.

V usage is TRBV2 and J usage is TRBJ2-1, with 12 positions matching TRBD2. The CDR3 length is 16 residues. Unmatched junction bases numbered 10, after V lost 6 bases and J lost 7 bases. CDR1 and CDR2 from the germline V gene are SNHLY and FYNNEI. This CDR3 is CASSSELAGGGNEQFF. DNA for the CDR3: TGTGCCAGCAGCTCCGAACTAGCGGGAGGCGGGAATGAGCAGTTCTTC.

The chain uses TRBV7-8 and TRBJ1-6; D gene unclear. Trimming removed 2 bases from V and 7 bases from J, with 15 bases in between. The CDR3 sequence is 16 residues long. The germline V gene encodes CDR1 SGHVS and CDR2 FQNEAQ. CDR3 residues: CASSLRREERNSPLHF. Here the CDR3 DNA reads TGTGCCAGCAGCTTAAGACGGGAGGAAAGGAATTCACCCCTCCACTTT. Variable domain in full (rest from reference TRBV7-8 and TRBJ1-6): GAGVSQSPRYKVAKRGQDVALRCDPISGHVSLFWYQQALGQGPEFLTYFQNEAQLDKSGLPSDRFFAERPEGSVSTLKIQRTQQEDSAVYLCASSLRREERNSPLHFGNGTRLTVT.

The V and J genes are TRBV5-4 and TRBJ2-7; D might be TRBD2 (6 bases). Per germline, CDR1 SGHNT and CDR2 YYREEE (reference sequence). V was trimmed by 3 bases and J by 6 bases, leaving 28 bases between them. The CDR3 contains 18 residues. The CDR3 nucleotides are TGTGCCAGCAGCTCGAGCGCGGTCGGGCAGGGAGGATGGGGCGAGCAGTACGTC. Protein: CASSSSAVGQGGWGEQYV.

The chain links TRBV6-5 to TRBJ1-5; D uncertain. Per the germline V gene, CDR1 is MNHEY and CDR2 is SVGAGI. The CDR3 consists of 14 residues. Between the trimmed V and J ends, which lost 6 bases and 2 bases, there was a span of 11 bases. The CDR3 sequence is CASSLIWGNQPQHF. CDR3 nucleotide sequence: TGTGCCAGCAGCCTAATTTGGGGCAATCAGCCCCAGCATTTT.

This sequence joins TRBV6-6 and TRBJ1-1; no reliable D call. The germline CDR1 and CDR2 sequences are MNHNY and SVGAGI (reference sequence). The CDR3 runs 12 residues. The V end was cut by 7 bases, the J end by 2 bases, with 8 bases between. This CDR3 reads CASKTGNTEAFF. DNA of the CDR3: TGTGCCAGCAAAACGGGCAACACTGAAGCTTTCTTT.

Only a few counts were recorded for this clone. This chain links TRBV5-8 with TRBJ2-3; weak D call: TRBD2 (6 bases). Trimming left V 8 bases short and J 4 bases short, with 14 bases between. Germline values: CDR1 SGHTS, CDR2 YDEGEE. This CDR3 comprises 13 residues. CDR3 DNA sequence: TGTGCCAGTCCCGGGCGGGGCGCAGATACGCAGTATTTT. As protein: CASPGRGADTQYF. Full variable domain (outside the CDR3, taken from reference TRBV5-8 and TRBJ2-3): EAGVTQSPTHLIKTRGQQATLRCSPISGHTSVYWYQQALGLGLQFLLWYDEGEERNRGNFPPRFSGRQFPNYSSELNVNALELEDSALYLCASPGRGADTQYFGPGTRLTVL.

This clone was seen once. V gene TRBV19 combines with J gene TRBJ1-5; D remains ambiguous. Germline V lookup: CDR1 LNHDA, CDR2 SQIVND (reference sequence). This CDR3 contains 15 residues. V lost 6 bases, J lost 2 bases, and 14 bases lay in between. The DNA for the CDR3 is TGTGCCAGTAGAAAAGGGAGCGGGGGCAATCAGCCCCAGCATTTT. It codes for CASRKGSGGNQPQHF.

The chain joins TRBV3-1 (or the pseudogene TRBV3-2) to TRBJ1-6; possibly TRBD1 for D (6 bases). The CDR3 length is 15 residues. In germline, CDR1 is LGHDT, CDR2 YNNKEL (reference sequence). The V gene lost 2 bases and the J gene lost 9 bases, with 14 bases spanning the gap. DNA for the CDR3: TGTGCCAGCAGCCAATCAGTTCAGGGGCCTTCACCCCTCCACTTT. Translated: CASSQSVQGPSPLHF.

V is TRBV29-1 and J is TRBJ1-1, with a possible D match to TRBD1 (5 bases). The V gene lost 5 bases and the J gene lost 3 bases, with 10 bases spanning the gap. Germline V CDR1 and CDR2: SQVTM, ANQGSEA. The length of the CDR3 is 12 residues. For the CDR3, the DNA is TGCAGCGTTTCCCGGGGGGACACTGAAGCTTTCTTT. Its protein product is CSVSRGDTEAFF.